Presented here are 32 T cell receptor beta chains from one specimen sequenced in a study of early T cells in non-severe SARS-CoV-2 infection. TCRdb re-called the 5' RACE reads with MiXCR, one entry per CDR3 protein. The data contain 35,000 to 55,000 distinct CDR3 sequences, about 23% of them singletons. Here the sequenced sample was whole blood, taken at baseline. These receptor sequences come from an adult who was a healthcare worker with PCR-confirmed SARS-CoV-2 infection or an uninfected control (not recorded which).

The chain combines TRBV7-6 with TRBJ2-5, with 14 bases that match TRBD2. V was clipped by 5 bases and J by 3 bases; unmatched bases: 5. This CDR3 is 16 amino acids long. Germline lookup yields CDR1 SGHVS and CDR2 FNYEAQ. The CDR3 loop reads CASSIPGLAGEETQYF. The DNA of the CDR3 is TGTGCCAGCAGCATTCCGGGACTAGCGGGGGAAGAGACCCAGTACTTC. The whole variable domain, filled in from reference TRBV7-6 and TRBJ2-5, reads GAGVSQSPRYKVTKRGQDVALRCDPISGHVSLYWYRQALGQGPEFLTYFNYEAQQDKSGLPNDRFSAERPEGSISTLTIQRTEQRDSAMYRCASSIPGLAGEETQYFGPGTRLLVL.

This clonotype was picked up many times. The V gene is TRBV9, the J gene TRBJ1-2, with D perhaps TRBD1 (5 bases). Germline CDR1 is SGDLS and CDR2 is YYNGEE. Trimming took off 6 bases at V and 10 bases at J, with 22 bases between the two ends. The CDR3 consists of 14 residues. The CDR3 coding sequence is TGTGCCAGCAACGCTGGACAACTAGGGGATGACTACACCTTC. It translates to CASNAGQLGDDYTF.

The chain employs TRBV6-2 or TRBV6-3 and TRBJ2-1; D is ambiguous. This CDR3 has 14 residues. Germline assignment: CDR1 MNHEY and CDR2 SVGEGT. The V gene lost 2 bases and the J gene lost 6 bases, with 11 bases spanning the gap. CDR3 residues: CASSYGEPGNEQFF. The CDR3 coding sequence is TGTGCCAGCAGTTACGGAGAGCCCGGCAATGAGCAGTTCTTC.

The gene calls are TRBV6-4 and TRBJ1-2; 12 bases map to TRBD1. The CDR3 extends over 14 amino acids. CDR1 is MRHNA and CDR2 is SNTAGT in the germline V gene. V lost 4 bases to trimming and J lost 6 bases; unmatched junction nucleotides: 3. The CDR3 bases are TGTGCCAGCAGTGCAGGGACAGGGGGCGATGGCTACACCTTC. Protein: CASSAGTGGDGYTF.

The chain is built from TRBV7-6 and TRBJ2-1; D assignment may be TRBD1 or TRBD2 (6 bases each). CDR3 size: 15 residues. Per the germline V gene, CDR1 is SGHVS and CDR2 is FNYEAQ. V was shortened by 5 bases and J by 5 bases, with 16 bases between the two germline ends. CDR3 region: CASSPNWGAHNEQFF. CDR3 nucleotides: TGTGCCAGCAGCCCAAACTGGGGGGCCCACAATGAGCAGTTCTTC.

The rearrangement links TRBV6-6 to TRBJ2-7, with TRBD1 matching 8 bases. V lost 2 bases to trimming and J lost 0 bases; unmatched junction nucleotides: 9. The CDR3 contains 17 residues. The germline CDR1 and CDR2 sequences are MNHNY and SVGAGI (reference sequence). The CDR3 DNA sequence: TGTGCCAGCAGTTACCACCGACAGGGGCCTTACTCCTACGAGCAGTACTTC. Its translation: CASSYHRQGPYSYEQYF.

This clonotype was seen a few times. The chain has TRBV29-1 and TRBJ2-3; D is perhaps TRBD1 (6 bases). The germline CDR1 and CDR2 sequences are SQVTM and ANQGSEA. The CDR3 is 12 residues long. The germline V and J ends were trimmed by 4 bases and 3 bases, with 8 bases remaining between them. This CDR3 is CSVGGQTDTQYF. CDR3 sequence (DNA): TGCAGCGTTGGGGGACAAACAGATACGCAGTATTTT.

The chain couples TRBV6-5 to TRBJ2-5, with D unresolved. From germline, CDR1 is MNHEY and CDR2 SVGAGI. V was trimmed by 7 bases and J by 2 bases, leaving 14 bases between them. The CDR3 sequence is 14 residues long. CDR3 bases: TGTGCCAGCAATCGAGCAGGCGCACAAGAGACCCAGTACTTC. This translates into CASNRAGAQETQYF.

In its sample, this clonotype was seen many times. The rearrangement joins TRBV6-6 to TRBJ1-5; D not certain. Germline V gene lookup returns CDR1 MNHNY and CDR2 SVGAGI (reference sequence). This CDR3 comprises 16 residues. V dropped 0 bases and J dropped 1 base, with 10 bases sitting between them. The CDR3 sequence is CASSYSIGRSNQPQHF. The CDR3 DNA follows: TGTGCCAGCAGTTACTCGATTGGGAGGAGCAATCAGCCCCAGCATTTT.

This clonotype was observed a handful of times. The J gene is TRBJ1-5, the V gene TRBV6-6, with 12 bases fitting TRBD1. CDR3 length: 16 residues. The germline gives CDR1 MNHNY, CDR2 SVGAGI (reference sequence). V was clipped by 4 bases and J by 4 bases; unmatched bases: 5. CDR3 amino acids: CASSFRDRGPNQPQHF. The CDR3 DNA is TGTGCCAGCAGTTTTCGGGACAGGGGGCCTAATCAGCCCCAGCATTTT.

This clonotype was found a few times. Written as DNA, the CDR3 is TGTGCCAGCAGCCACCGGACGGGGCAGGTTACCGGGGAGCTGTTTTTT. It specifies CASSHRTGQVTGELFF. The chain couples TRBV7-3 to TRBJ2-2, with D perhaps given as TRBD1 or TRBD2 (5 bases each). The CDR3 length is 16 residues. From germline, CDR1 is SGHTA and CDR2 FQGTGA. Trimming removed 5 bases at V and 5 bases at J, with 18 bases between.

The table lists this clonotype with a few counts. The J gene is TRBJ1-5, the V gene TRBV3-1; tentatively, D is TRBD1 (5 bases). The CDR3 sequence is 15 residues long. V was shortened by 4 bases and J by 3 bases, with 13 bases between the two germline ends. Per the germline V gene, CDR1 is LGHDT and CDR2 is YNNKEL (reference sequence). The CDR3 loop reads CASSRSGAFNQPQHF. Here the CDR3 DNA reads TGTGCCAGCAGCCGATCCGGGGCCTTCAATCAGCCCCAGCATTTT.

CDR3 amino acids: CASSFSGRNTEAFF. As DNA, the CDR3 is TGTGCCAGCAGCTTTTCCGGAAGGAACACTGAAGCTTTCTTT. This chain uses TRBV7-6 with TRBJ1-1; the D is unclear. Germline CDR1 and CDR2: SGHVS and FNYEAQ. V gave up 3 bases and J gave up 1 base, with 9 bases separating them. CDR3 size: 14 residues.

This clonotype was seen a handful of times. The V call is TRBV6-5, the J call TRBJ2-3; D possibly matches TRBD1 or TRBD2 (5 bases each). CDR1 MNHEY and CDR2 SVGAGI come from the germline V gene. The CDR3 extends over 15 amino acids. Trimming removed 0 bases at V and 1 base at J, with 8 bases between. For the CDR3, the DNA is TGTGCCAGCAGTTACTCGATGGGGGGCACAGATACGCAGTATTTT. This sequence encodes CASSYSMGGTDTQYF.

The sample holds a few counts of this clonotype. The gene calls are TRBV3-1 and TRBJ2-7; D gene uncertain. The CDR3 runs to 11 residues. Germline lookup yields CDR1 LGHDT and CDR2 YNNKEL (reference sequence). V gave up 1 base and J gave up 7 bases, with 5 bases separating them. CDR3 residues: CASSQGAEQYF. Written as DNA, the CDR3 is TGTGCCAGCAGCCAAGGGGCGGAGCAGTACTTC.

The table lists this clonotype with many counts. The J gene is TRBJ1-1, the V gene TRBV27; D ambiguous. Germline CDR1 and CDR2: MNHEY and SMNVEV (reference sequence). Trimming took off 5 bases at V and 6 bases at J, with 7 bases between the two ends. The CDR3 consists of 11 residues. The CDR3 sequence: CASSGGPEAFF. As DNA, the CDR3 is TGTGCCAGCAGTGGTGGCCCTGAAGCTTTCTTT.

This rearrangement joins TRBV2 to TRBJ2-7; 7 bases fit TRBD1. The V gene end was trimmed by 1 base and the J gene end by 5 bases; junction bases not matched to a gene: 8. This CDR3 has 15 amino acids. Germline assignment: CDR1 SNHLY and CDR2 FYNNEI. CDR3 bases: TGTGCCAGCAGTGAAGAGTTAGGGGGCGCGGACGAGCAGTACTTC. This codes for CASSEELGGADEQYF. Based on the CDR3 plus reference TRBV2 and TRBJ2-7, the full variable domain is EPEVTQTPSHQVTQMGQEVILRCVPISNHLYFYWYRQILGQKVEFLVSFYNNEISEKSEIFDDQFSVERPDGSNFTLKIRSTKLEDSAMYFCASSEELGGADEQYFGPGTRLTVT.

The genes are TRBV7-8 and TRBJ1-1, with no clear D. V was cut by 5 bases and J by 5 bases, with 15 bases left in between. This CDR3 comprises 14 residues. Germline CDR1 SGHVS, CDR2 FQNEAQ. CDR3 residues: CASSPETKKTEAFF. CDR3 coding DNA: TGTGCCAGCAGCCCGGAGACGAAGAAGACTGAAGCTTTCTTT.

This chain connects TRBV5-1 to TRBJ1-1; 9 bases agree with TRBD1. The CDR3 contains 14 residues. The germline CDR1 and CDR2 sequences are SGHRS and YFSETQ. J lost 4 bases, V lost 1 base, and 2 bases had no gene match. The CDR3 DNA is TGCGCCAGCAGCTTGAGACAGGGGGGCACTGAAGCTTTCTTT. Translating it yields CASSLRQGGTEAFF.

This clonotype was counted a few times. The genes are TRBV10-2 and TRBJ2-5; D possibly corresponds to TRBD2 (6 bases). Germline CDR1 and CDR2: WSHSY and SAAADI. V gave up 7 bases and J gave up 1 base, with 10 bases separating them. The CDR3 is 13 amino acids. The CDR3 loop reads CASTAGLQETQYF. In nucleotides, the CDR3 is TGCGCCAGCACCGCGGGACTCCAAGAGACCCAGTACTTC.

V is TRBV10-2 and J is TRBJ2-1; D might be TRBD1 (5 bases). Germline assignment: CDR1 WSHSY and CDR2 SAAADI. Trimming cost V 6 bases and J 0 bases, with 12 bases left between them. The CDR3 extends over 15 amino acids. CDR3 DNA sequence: TGCGCCAGCAGGCAGGGCGCGAGCTCCTACAATGAGCAGTTCTTC. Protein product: CASRQGASSYNEQFF.

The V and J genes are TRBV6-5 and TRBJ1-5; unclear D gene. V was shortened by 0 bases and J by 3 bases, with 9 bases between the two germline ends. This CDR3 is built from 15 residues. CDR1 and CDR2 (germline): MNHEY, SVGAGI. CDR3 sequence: CASSYSRADNQPQHF. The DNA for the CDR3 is TGTGCCAGCAGTTACTCGAGGGCAGACAATCAGCCCCAGCATTTT.

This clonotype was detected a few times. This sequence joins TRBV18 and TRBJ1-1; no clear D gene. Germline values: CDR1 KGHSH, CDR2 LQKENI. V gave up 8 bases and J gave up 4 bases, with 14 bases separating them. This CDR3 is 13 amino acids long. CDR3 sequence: CASRPEGGTEAFF. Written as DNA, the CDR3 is TGTGCCAGCCGGCCCGAGGGCGGCACTGAAGCTTTCTTT.

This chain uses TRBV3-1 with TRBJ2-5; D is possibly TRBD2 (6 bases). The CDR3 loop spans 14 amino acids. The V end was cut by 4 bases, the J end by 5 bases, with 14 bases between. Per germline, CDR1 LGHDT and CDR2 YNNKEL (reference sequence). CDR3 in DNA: TGTGCCAGCAGCCGTCGCCAGGAGGGTGAGACCCAGTACTTC. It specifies CASSRRQEGETQYF.

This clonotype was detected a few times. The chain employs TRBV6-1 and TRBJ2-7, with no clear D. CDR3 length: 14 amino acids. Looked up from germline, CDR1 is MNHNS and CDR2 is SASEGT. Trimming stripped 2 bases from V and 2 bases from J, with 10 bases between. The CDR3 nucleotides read TGTGCCAGCAGTGAATTAAACAGACCCTACGAGCAGTACTTC. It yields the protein CASSELNRPYEQYF.

The CDR3 region has the DNA TGTGCCAGCAGCCTCCTAGCGGGGGGGCTTTACGAGCAGTACTTC. Translated, it gives CASSLLAGGLYEQYF. This chain connects TRBV7-3 to TRBJ2-7, with 12 positions matching TRBD2. J gave up 4 bases and V 5 bases, and 6 bases lay outside the gene matches. This CDR3 comprises 15 residues. From germline, CDR1 is SGHTA and CDR2 FQGTGA.

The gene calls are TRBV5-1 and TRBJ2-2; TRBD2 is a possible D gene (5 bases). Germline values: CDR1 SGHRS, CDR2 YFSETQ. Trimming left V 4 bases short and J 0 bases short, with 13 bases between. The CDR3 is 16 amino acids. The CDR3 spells CASSHEGRANTGELFF. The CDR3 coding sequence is TGCGCCAGCAGCCACGAGGGTCGGGCGAACACCGGGGAGCTGTTTTTT.

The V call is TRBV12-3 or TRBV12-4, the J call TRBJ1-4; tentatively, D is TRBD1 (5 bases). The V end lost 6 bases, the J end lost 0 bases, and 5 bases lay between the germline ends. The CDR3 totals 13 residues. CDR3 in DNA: TGTGCCAGCAGGGACACAACTAATGAAAAACTGTTTTTT. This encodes CASRDTTNEKLFF.

The CDR3 bases are TGTGCCAGCAGCCCAGGCCGGGCAGACTCTGGAAACACCATATATTTT. Protein sequence: CASSPGRADSGNTIYF. V gene TRBV7-8 combines with J gene TRBJ1-3; the D is unclear. CDR1 is SGHVS and CDR2 is FQNEAQ in the germline V gene. The CDR3 has 16 residues. V gave up 5 bases and J gave up 0 bases, with 14 bases separating them.

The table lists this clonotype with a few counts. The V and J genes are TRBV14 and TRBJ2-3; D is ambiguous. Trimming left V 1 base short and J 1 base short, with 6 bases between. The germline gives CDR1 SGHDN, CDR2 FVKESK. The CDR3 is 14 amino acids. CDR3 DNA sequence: TGTGCCAGCAGCCAAGGGTACGGCACAGATACGCAGTATTTT. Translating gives CASSQGYGTDTQYF.

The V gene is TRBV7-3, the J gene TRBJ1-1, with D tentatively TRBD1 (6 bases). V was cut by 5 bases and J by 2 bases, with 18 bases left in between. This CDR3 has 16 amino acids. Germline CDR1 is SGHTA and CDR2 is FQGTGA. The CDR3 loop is CASSPRPTGTNTEAFF. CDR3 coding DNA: TGTGCCAGCAGCCCGAGACCGACAGGAACTAACACTGAAGCTTTCTTT.

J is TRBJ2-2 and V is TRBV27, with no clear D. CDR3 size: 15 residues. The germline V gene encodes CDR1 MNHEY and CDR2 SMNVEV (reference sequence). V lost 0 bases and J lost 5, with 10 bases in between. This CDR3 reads CASSLSAGLTGELFF. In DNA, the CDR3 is TGTGCCAGCAGTTTATCGGCCGGCTTGACCGGGGAGCTGTTTTTT.